The T cell receptor (beta chain) described here comes from a study of T cells in Graves' hyperthyroidism and ophthalmopathy. Points from the study as a whole: Before onset, ophthalmopathy was predicted by the model a median about 6.2 months earlier. Ophthalmopathy was separated from stable hyperthyroidism by a 13 V-J model.

Germline-derived CDR1 and CDR2 are SEHNR and FQNEAQ (reference sequence). V was cut by 0 bases and J by 2 bases, with 11 bases left in between. The CDR3 extends over 15 amino acids. Patients having uncontrolled infection, another autoimmune disease, pregnancy or lactation were not included. In the case of this clonotype: Its antigen is as yet unknown.

Using RNA transcripts as the source, TCR beta CDR3 regions were amplified. The primer set for the first-round RT-PCR of the TCR CDR3 was HTBI. From the multiplex PCR reads, TCRdb called clonotypes with MiXCR, one entry per CDR3 protein. The table records 250,000 to 300,000 distinct CDR3 sequences, about an eighth of them present only once. The clonotype comes from a woman under 40 with Graves' hyperthyroidism that later progressed to Graves' ophthalmopathy. Sequenced sample: blood. The chain carries TRBV7-9 and TRBJ2-7; D possibly corresponds to TRBD2 (6 bases). CDR3 residues: CASSLALASAYEQYF. The CDR3 coding sequence is TGTGCCAGCAGCTTAGCACTAGCTAGCGCCTACGAGCAGTACTTC.